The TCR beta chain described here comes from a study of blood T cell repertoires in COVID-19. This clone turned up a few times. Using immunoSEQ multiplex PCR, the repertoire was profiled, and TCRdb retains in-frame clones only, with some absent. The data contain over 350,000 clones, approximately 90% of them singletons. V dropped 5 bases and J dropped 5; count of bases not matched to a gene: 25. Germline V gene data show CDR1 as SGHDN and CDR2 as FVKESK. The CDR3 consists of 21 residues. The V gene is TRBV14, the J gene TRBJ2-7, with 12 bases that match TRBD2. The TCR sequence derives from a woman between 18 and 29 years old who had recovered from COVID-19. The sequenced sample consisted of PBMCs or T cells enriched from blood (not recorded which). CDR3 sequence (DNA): TGTGCCAGCAGCGGAGGACAGGGAGGTTCTAGCGGGGGGGCCCCCAGGAACGAGCAGTACTTC. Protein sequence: CASSGGQGGSSGGAPRNEQYF.